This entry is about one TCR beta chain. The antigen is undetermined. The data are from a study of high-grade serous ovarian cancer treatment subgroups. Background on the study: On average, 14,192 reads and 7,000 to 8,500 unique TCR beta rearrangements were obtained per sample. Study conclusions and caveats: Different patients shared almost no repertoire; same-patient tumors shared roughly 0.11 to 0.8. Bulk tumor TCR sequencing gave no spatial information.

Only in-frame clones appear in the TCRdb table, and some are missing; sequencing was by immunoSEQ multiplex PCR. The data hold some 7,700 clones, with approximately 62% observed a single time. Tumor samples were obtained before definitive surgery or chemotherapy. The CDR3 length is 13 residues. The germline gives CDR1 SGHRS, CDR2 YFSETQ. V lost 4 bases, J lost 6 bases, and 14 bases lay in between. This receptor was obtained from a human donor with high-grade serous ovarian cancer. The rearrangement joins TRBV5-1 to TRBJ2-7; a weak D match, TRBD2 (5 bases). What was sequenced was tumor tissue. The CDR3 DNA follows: TGCGCCAGCAGCATCAGCTGGGGAGCCGAGCAGTACTTC. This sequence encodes CASSISWGAEQYF.